This is a list of T cell receptor beta chains from one sample in a study of blood T cell repertoires in COVID-19. Using immunoSEQ multiplex PCR, the repertoire was profiled, and TCRdb retains in-frame clones only, with some absent. Among some 100,000 clones, around nine tenths were seen once, and the ten largest hold 10% to 13%. The sample was peripheral blood. These receptors were obtained from a man aged 45-65 years with acute or convalescent COVID-19. Each CDR3 is given with its conserved first and last residue. The D gene is left open where the match is weak. Not all rows give a size; the values are once, few, many and, for expanded clones, a class.

j_gene	v_gene	abundance	d_gene	CDR3aa	CDR3nt
TRBJ2-2	TRBV6-2/TRBV6-3	NA	TRBD1	CASSSDRANTGELFF	TGTGCCAGCAGTTCGGACAGGGCGAACACCGGGGAGCTGTTTTTT
TRBJ1-5	TRBV27	once	TRBD1	CASSWYRGVDQPQHF	TGTGCCAGCAGTTGGTACAGGGGGGTAGATCAGCCCCAGCATTTT
TRBJ2-7	TRBV10-2	once	TRBD1	CASRDRVSYEQYF	TGCGCCAGCCGGGACAGGGTTTCCTACGAGCAGTACTTC
TRBJ2-5	TRBV9	NA	TRBD2	CASSAGRETETQYF	TGTGCCAGCAGCGCAGGGCGGGAGACGGAGACCCAGTACTTC
TRBJ2-2	TRBV27	NA	NA	CASSAYRVTGELFF	TGTGCCAGCAGTGCGTACAGGGTAACCGGGGAGCTGTTTTTT
TRBJ1-2	TRBV27	NA	NA	CASSLIAPTGLILYGYTF	TGTGCCAGCAGTTTAATAGCCCCAACAGGGTTAATCCTATACGGCTACACCTTC
TRBJ1-5	TRBV28	NA	TRBD1	CASRGTGGVQPQHF	TGTGCCAGCAGAGGGACAGGGGGGGTCCAGCCCCAGCATTTT
TRBJ2-2	TRBV3-1/TRBV3-2	NA	TRBD2	CASSQINLADNTGELFF	TGTGCCAGCAGCCAAATAAACCTAGCGGATAACACCGGGGAGCTGTTTTTT
TRBJ1-2	TRBV6-5	NA	NA	CASSYGRNNYGYTF	TGTGCCAGCAGTTACGGCAGAAATAACTATGGCTACACCTTC
TRBJ2-7	TRBV18	few	NA	CASSPPLTGSPYEQYF	TGTGCCAGCTCACCACCCCTCACGGGGAGTCCTTACGAGCAGTACTTC
TRBJ2-5	TRBV9	once	TRBD2	CASSAALTSGSQETQYF	TGTGCCAGCAGCGCTGCCCTTACTAGCGGGAGCCAAGAGACCCAGTACTTC
TRBJ1-1	TRBV2	NA	NA	CASSEELNTEAFF	TGTGCCAGCAGTGAAGAGCTGAACACTGAAGCTTTCTTT
TRBJ2-3	TRBV5-6	medium-sized	NA	CASSSATGLDTQYF	TGTGCCAGCAGCTCGGCGACAGGCCTAGATACGCAGTATTTT
TRBJ1-1	TRBV27	NA	NA	CASSFRRNTEAFF	TGTGCCAGCAGTTTCCGCAGGAACACTGAAGCTTTCTTT
TRBJ1-1	TRBV18	NA	TRBD1	CASSPLGQYTEAFF	TGTGCCAGCTCACCGCTGGGACAGTACACTGAAGCTTTCTTT
TRBJ2-2	TRBV12-5	NA	NA	CASGPDAASRRTGELFF	TGTGCTAGTGGTCCTGATGCGGCCTCCCGAAGAACCGGGGAGCTGTTTTTT
TRBJ2-6	TRBV6-2/TRBV6-3	once	NA	CASSLLDGANVLTF	TGTGCCAGCAGTCTACTTGATGGGGCCAACGTCCTGACTTTC
TRBJ1-5	TRBV5-6	once	TRBD1	CASSAAGTGFEQPQHF	TGTGCCAGCAGCGCAGCCGGGACAGGGTTTGAGCAGCCCCAGCATTTT
TRBJ2-6	TRBV11-2	NA	TRBD2	CASSLGTSGRSGANVLTF	TGTGCCAGCAGCTTAGGGACTAGCGGGAGGTCTGGGGCCAACGTCCTGACTTTC
TRBJ1-1	TRBV21-1	NA	NA	CASSSPTGQEAMNTEAFF	TGTGCCAGCAGCTCCCCCACGGGACAGGAGGCTATGAACACTGAAGCTTTCTTT
TRBJ1-2	TRBV19	once	TRBD1	CASSPVIEGADGYTF	TGTGCCAGTAGCCCTGTTATCGAGGGGGCGGATGGCTACACCTTC
TRBJ1-2	TRBV27	NA	TRBD1	CASSSYRGRYGYTF	TGTGCCAGCAGTTCGTACAGGGGTCGTTATGGCTACACCTTC
TRBJ1-5	TRBV5-1	NA	NA	CASSLGQAEQPQHF	TGCGCCAGCAGCTTGGGACAGGCAGAACAGCCCCAGCATTTT
TRBJ1-2	TRBV7-2	NA	NA	CASRGPATGKGYTF	TGTGCCAGCAGGGGCCCTGCCACAGGGAAGGGCTACACCTTC
TRBJ1-6	TRBV6-1	NA	TRBD1	CASSEGAPGQGSPLHF	TGTGCCAGCAGTGAAGGGGCCCCGGGACAGGGCTCACCCCTCCACTTT
TRBJ2-5	TRBV9	NA	NA	CASSVGLLGGEETQYF	TGTGCCAGCAGCGTAGGACTACTGGGCGGGGAAGAGACCCAGTACTTC
TRBJ1-2	TRBV27	NA	NA	CASSLRGRGGYTF	TGTGCCAGCAGCCTCAGGGGACGGGGAGGCTACACCTTC
TRBJ2-2	TRBV9	NA	TRBD1	CASSLQGAANTGELFF	TGTGCCAGCAGCCTTCAGGGGGCTGCGAACACCGGGGAGCTGTTTTTT
TRBJ2-7	TRBV2	once	NA	CASSDYGGTPRGHRSSYEQYF	TGTGCCAGCAGTGATTATGGGGGGACTCCTAGGGGGCACCGTAGCTCCTACGAGCAGTACTTC
TRBJ2-2	TRBV5-1	NA	TRBD2	CASSPGGDTNTGELFF	TGCGCCAGCAGCCCGGGAGGGGATACCAACACCGGGGAGCTGTTTTTT
TRBJ1-3	TRBV7-9	NA	NA	CAIGGTIYF	TGTGCCATAGGAGGGACCATATATTTT
TRBJ1-6	TRBV19	NA	TRBD1	CASRGTERSSPLHF	TGTGCCAGTAGGGGGACAGAAAGGAGCTCACCCCTCCACTTT
TRBJ1-4	TRBV6-5	NA	NA	CASIWEQGMGEKLFF	TGTGCCAGCATTTGGGAGCAAGGCATGGGTGAAAAACTGTTTTTT
TRBJ2-1	TRBV7-6	NA	TRBD2	CASSLTSASYNEQFF	TGTGCCAGCAGCCTCACTAGCGCCTCCTACAATGAGCAGTTCTTC
TRBJ1-1	TRBV30	NA	NA	CAWTRAGRGNTEAFF	TGTGCCTGGACCCGTGCGGGAAGGGGGAACACTGAAGCTTTCTTT
TRBJ1-5	TRBV19	NA	TRBD1	CASSIVGTGGNQPQHF	TGTGCCAGTAGTATTGTCGGGACAGGGGGCAATCAGCCCCAGCATTTT
TRBJ1-1	TRBV27	NA	NA	CASSLSGRGTEAFF	TGTGCCAGCAGTTTAAGCGGACGAGGTACTGAAGCTTTCTTT